The 8 T cell receptor beta chains reported below all come from one sample, sequenced in a study of blood T cell repertoires in COVID-19. The table came from immunoSEQ multiplex PCR; TCRdb's copy has only in-frame clones and leaves some out. The sample gives 110,000 to 150,000 clones, approximately 80% of which show up once; less than 2% is in the top ten. Sequences were obtained from peripheral blood. Receptors originate from an older woman with acute or convalescent COVID-19.

This chain joins TRBV5-4 and TRBJ2-5; TRBD1 might be the D (6 bases). This CDR3 has 14 residues. The ends were cut back, 0 bases at V and 3 bases at J, with 9 bases in the middle. Germline loops: CDR1 SGHNT, CDR2 YYREEE (reference sequence). CDR3 sequence: CASSLGQAKETQYF. CDR3 nucleotide sequence: TGTGCCAGCAGCTTGGGACAGGCCAAAGAGACCCAGTACTTC.

The rearrangement uses TRBV4-1 and TRBJ1-1; 7 nucleotides line up with TRBD1. J lost 5 bases, V lost 3 bases, and 9 bases had no gene match. Germline CDR1 reads MGHRA; CDR2 reads YSYEKL. The CDR3 runs 15 residues. CDR3 amino acids: CASSQTGSGWTEAFF. The CDR3 nucleotides read TGCGCCAGCAGCCAGACAGGGTCGGGGTGGACTGAAGCTTTCTTT.

This rearrangement joins TRBV29-1 to TRBJ2-7; 9 nucleotides align to TRBD2. The CDR3 loop spans 14 amino acids. Germline CDR1 SQVTM, CDR2 ANQGSEA. After removal of 4 bases from V and 5 bases from J, the junction contained 9 bases not matched to a gene. CDR3 protein: CSVGLSGSANEQYF. DNA of the CDR3: TGCAGCGTTGGTCTTAGCGGGAGCGCGAACGAGCAGTACTTC.

V and J are TRBV2 and TRBJ2-1; a possible D gene is TRBD2 (6 bases). This CDR3 spans 13 amino acids. Trimming removed 6 bases at V and 4 bases at J, with 10 bases between. Germline lookup yields CDR1 SNHLY and CDR2 FYNNEI. The CDR3 DNA reads as TGTGCCAGCAGCCGGGACTCTTACAATGAGCAGTTCTTC. It translates to CASSRDSYNEQFF.

The V and J genes are TRBV7-9 and TRBJ2-1, with 12 bases fitting TRBD2. The J segment lost 6 bases and the V segment lost 5 bases, leaving 8 bases of the junction unmatched. The germline V gene encodes CDR1 SEHNR and CDR2 FQNEAQ (reference sequence). This CDR3 is built from 16 residues. The CDR3 sequence is CASSPIRLAGANEQFF. The CDR3 DNA follows: TGTGCCAGCAGCCCCATCCGACTAGCGGGAGCCAATGAGCAGTTCTTC.

This clone has a single count. As DNA, the CDR3 is TGTGCCAGCAGCCAAGTTAGGGGCAATCAAGAGACCCAGTACTTC. Protein sequence: CASSQVRGNQETQYF. This chain joins TRBV14 and TRBJ2-5, with D possibly TRBD1 on 5 matching bases. The length of the CDR3 is 15 residues. The germline V and J ends were trimmed by 1 base and 2 bases, with 11 bases remaining between them. Germline CDR1 is SGHDN and CDR2 is FVKESK. The variable domain in full, completed from reference TRBV14 and TRBJ2-5, reads EAGVTQFPSHSVIEKGQTVTLRCDPISGHDNLYWYRRVMGKEIKFLLHFVKESKQDESGMPNNRFLAERTGGTYSTLKVQPAELEDSGVYFCASSQVRGNQETQYFGPGTRLLVL.

The chain links TRBV15 to TRBJ1-6; possible D gene TRBD1, 5 bases. This CDR3 spans 16 amino acids. The V end was cut by 0 bases, the J end by 7 bases, with 13 bases between. Germline V gives CDR1 LNHNV, CDR2 YYDKDF (reference sequence). CDR3 in DNA: TGTGCCACCAGCAGAGATAAGGGGAGGGTAAATTCACCCCTCCACTTT. Amino acids: CATSRDKGRVNSPLHF.

V usage is TRBV2 and J usage is TRBJ2-3; 8 bases match TRBD2. V was clipped by 2 bases and J by 1 base; unmatched bases: 5. CDR3 length: 16 amino acids. Germline loops: CDR1 SNHLY, CDR2 FYNNEI. The CDR3 is CASSESGSGGTDTQYF. The CDR3 region has the DNA TGTGCCAGCAGTGAATCGGGTAGCGGGGGCACAGATACGCAGTATTTT.